This is a list of T cell receptor beta chains from one sample in a study of OX40 agonist ivuxolimab in advanced cancers. The method was immunoSEQ multiplex PCR; TCRdb's version includes in-frame clones alone and lacks a portion of them. Of about 45,000 clones listed, about 89% are singletons. The specimen was CD4+ or CD8+ T cells sorted from blood, collected in a trial of the OX40 agonist ivuxolimab. All receptors derive from an adult with an advanced solid tumor such as melanoma, head and neck, liver or kidney cancer. The CDR3 runs from the conserved cysteine through the conserved F or W. The D gene is left open where the match is weak. Not all rows give a size; the values are once, few, many and, for expanded clones, a class.

size,J,V,D,DNA,CDR3
-,TRBJ1-1,TRBV14,-,TGTGCCAGCAGCCTGCGGGGGGGCACTGAAGCTTTCTTT,CASSLRGGTEAFF
few,TRBJ1-1,TRBV7-8,-,TGTGCCAGCAGCTCCCACCTTAGGGGCACTGAAGCTTTCTTT,CASSSHLRGTEAFF
-,TRBJ1-1,TRBV5-5,-,TGTGCCAGCAGGCCGACAGGTGGGGCTGAAGCTTTCTTT,CASRPTGGAEAFF
many,TRBJ2-1,TRBV11-2,-,TGTGCCAGCAGCTTAGCTATGGGGACGTCCTACAATGAGCAGTTCTTC,CASSLAMGTSYNEQFF
-,TRBJ1-4,TRBV6-5,TRBD1,TGTGCCAGCACGCCCGCTGGACAGGGGGCGAAACTGTTTTTT,CASTPAGQGAKLFF
-,TRBJ2-5,TRBV13,TRBD1,TGTGCCAGCAGCCCTGGACAGGGGGCAGAGACCCAGTACTTC,CASSPGQGAETQYF
-,TRBJ2-7,TRBV6-5,-,TGTGCCAGCGGTTGGGACGGCTCCTACGAGCAGTACTTC,CASGWDGSYEQYF
-,TRBJ2-1,TRBV9,-,TGTGCCAGCATGAGCTATAGTGGGGGGACCTACAATGAGCAGTTCTTC,CASMSYSGGTYNEQFF
once,TRBJ1-4,TRBV7-9,-,TGTGCCAGCAGCTTCGGCTTTAATGAAAAACTGTTTTTT,CASSFGFNEKLFF
once,TRBJ2-5,TRBV7-8,TRBD2,TGTGCCAGCAGCTTAGCGGGGGGGAATCAAGAGACCCAGTACTTC,CASSLAGGNQETQYF
once,TRBJ2-7,TRBV4-3,-,TGCGCCAGCAGCCAAGATCATCTGGGGGCCTACGAGCAGTACTTC,CASSQDHLGAYEQYF
-,TRBJ1-1,TRBV11-2,-,TGTGCCAGCAGCTTAGGGGCAGTCTATGAAGCTTTCTTT,CASSLGAVYEAFF
-,TRBJ1-2,TRBV5-1,TRBD1,TGCGCCAGCAGCTTACAGGGGGGTGGCTACACCTTC,CASSLQGGGYTF
-,TRBJ2-1,TRBV27,-,TGTGCCAGCAGTTTGGGATTTTTGGTGGGGGGGCTTAATGAGCAGTTCTTC,CASSLGFLVGGLNEQFF
-,TRBJ2-3,TRBV11-1,-,TGTGCCAGCAGCGTTTGGAGCCCTGAGGGGGGGAGCACAGATACGCAGTATTTT,CASSVWSPEGGSTDTQYF
-,TRBJ2-3,TRBV4-3,-,TGCGCCAGCAGCCAAGAGCGATGGCGGAACACAGATACGCAGTATTTT,CASSQERWRNTDTQYF
-,TRBJ2-7,TRBV6-6,-,TGTGCCAGCAGTCAACAGGGCTACGAGCAGTACTTC,CASSQQGYEQYF
-,TRBJ1-2,TRBV6-5,-,TGTGCCAGCAGTTACTACCCGGTTAACTATGGCTACACCTTC,CASSYYPVNYGYTF
-,TRBJ2-5,TRBV19,-,TGTGCCAGTAGTATAGCAGCCCAGCCACCCCAAGAGACCCAGTACTTC,CASSIAAQPPQETQYF
-,TRBJ1-2,TRBV9,-,TGTGCCAGCAGCGCCCCCAAGAATGGCTACACCTTC,CASSAPKNGYTF
-,TRBJ1-5,TRBV15,-,TGTGCCACCAGCAGAGCGGGAGCCAGTTATAGCAATCAGCCCCAGCATTTT,CATSRAGASYSNQPQHF
few,TRBJ1-2,TRBV7-2,-,TGTGCCAGCACCACCCAGGGCGGCTACACCTTC,CASTTQGGYTF
-,TRBJ2-7,TRBV5-1,-,TGCGCCAGCAGCTTGGAACGCTACTACGAGCAGTACTTC,CASSLERYYEQYF
-,TRBJ1-1,TRBV4-1,-,TGCGCCAGCAGCCAAGACAGGGTCGCGAACACTGAAGCTTTCTTT,CASSQDRVANTEAFF
-,TRBJ1-1,TRBV6-5,-,TGTGCCAGCAGCAAGGGTGAAGTTTGGCAGACTGAAGCTTTCTTT,CASSKGEVWQTEAFF
-,TRBJ2-1,TRBV2,TRBD2,TGTGCCAGCAGTGAGCCTCGGGGTAGCGGGGGGGCGGATGAGCAGTTCTTC,CASSEPRGSGGADEQFF
-,TRBJ2-7,TRBV19,TRBD1,TGTGCCAGTAGTACTGGCAGGGGGTACGAGCAGTACTTC,CASSTGRGYEQYF
-,TRBJ2-2,TRBV5-1,-,TGCGCCAGCAGCTTGGCCGAGATCGGGTCGCACACCGGGGAGCTGTTTTTT,CASSLAEIGSHTGELFF
-,TRBJ2-2,TRBV14,TRBD1,TGTGCCAGCAGCCAAGAGGATATGGCAGGGGGCACCGGGGAGCTGTTTTTT,CASSQEDMAGGTGELFF
-,TRBJ2-2,TRBV4-2,-,TGTGCCAGCAGGAGGGGGAGAACCGGGGAGCTGTTTTTT,CASRRGRTGELFF
-,TRBJ2-7,TRBV6-5,-,TGTGCCAGCAGTCCGGTCTTCAGCTCCTACGAGCAGTACTTC,CASSPVFSSYEQYF
-,TRBJ1-5,TRBV15,TRBD1,TGTGCCACCAGCAGAGATGGGGGGACAGGGGCCAATCAGCCCCAGCATTTT,CATSRDGGTGANQPQHF
-,TRBJ2-2,TRBV7-3,-,TGTGCCAGCAGCCCAAATCCCGGGGAGCTGTTTTTT,CASSPNPGELFF
-,TRBJ1-1,TRBV9,-,TGTGCCAGCAGCGTAGGGGGAACCACTGAAGCTTTCTTT,CASSVGGTTEAFF
-,TRBJ2-7,TRBV9,-,TGTGCCAGCAGCGTAGGGGGGGGCTCCACCTACGAGCAGTACTTC,CASSVGGGSTYEQYF
-,TRBJ1-1,TRBV7-3,-,TGTGCCAGCAGTCTGGCCGGGACTGAGACTGAAGCTTTCTTT,CASSLAGTETEAFF
once,TRBJ2-1,TRBV5-4,TRBD2,TGTGCCAGCAGCTTGGCCCTAGCGGGGGCATCAGTCTACAATGAGCAGTTCTTC,CASSLALAGASVYNEQFF
-,TRBJ1-1,TRBV2,TRBD1,TGTGCCAGCCGCTGGACAGGGTTGAACACTGAAGCTTTCTTT,CASRWTGLNTEAFF
-,TRBJ1-1,TRBV9,-,TGTGCCAGCAGCCCATTCCCAGGATTGAACACTGAAGCTTTCTTT,CASSPFPGLNTEAFF
-,TRBJ2-7,TRBV4-1,TRBD1,TGCGCCAGCAGCCACGGACTCCCGGGACAGGGGGCTACGGTCCACGAGCAGTACTTC,CASSHGLPGQGATVHEQYF
-,TRBJ1-3,TRBV19,-,TGTGCCAGTAGTATTTCGGTTATACCCGAGGACTTCTCTGGAAACACCATATATTTT,CASSISVIPEDFSGNTIYF
medium-sized,TRBJ1-4,TRBV6-5,-,TGTGCCAGCAGTTACTTTGGGGATGGGGATGAAAAACTGTTTTTT,CASSYFGDGDEKLFF
-,TRBJ2-5,TRBV5-5,-,TGTGCCAGCAGCAAGGAAGACGGCCTGTACCAAGAGACCCAGTACTTC,CASSKEDGLYQETQYF
-,TRBJ2-7,TRBV7-2,TRBD1,TGTGCCAGCAGCTTACTACTACAGGGGGCTCTCTACGAGCAGTACTTC,CASSLLLQGALYEQYF
-,TRBJ2-2,TRBV6-5,TRBD2,TGTGCCAGCAGGGGACTAGTGGGGGTCACCGGGGAGCTGTTTTTT,CASRGLVGVTGELFF
-,TRBJ2-3,TRBV18,TRBD1,TGTGCCAGCTCACCGGAACAGGGGAAAACAGATACGCAGTATTTT,CASSPEQGKTDTQYF
-,TRBJ2-3,TRBV27,TRBD1,TGTGCCAGCAGTACGTGGACAGGGATGACTAGTGGGGTTAGCACAGATACGCAGTATTTT,CASSTWTGMTSGVSTDTQYF
-,TRBJ1-1,TRBV19,-,TGTGCGGTGATCGGGAAGAACGTATGGGTTGTTGGCACTGAAGCTTTCTTT,CAVIGKNVWVVGTEAFF
once,TRBJ1-2,TRBV7-9,-,TGTGCCAGCAGCTTCCCCGGACCGGGCTATGGCTACACCTTC,CASSFPGPGYGYTF
-,TRBJ2-2,TRBV7-6,TRBD1,TGTGCCAGCAGCTTCCCGACAGGGGCGTATACCGGGGAGCTGTTTTTT,CASSFPTGAYTGELFF
-,TRBJ1-2,TRBV5-8,TRBD1,TGTGCCAGCAGCTTCGGGCAGGGGGGATCTGGCTACACCTTC,CASSFGQGGSGYTF
large,TRBJ2-3,TRBV18,-,TGTGCCAGCTCACCATCCAGGGACACAGATACGCAGTATTTT,CASSPSRDTDTQYF
-,TRBJ2-3,TRBV7-9,TRBD2,TGTGCCAGCAGCTTAGAAGGTCCGTGGGGGGGACCACTTACAGATACGCAGTATTTT,CASSLEGPWGGPLTDTQYF